A selection of T cell receptor beta chains follows, all from one sample in a study of blood T cell repertoires in COVID-19. Measured with immunoSEQ multiplex PCR; TCRdb has only the in-frame clones, and not every one. Of under 300,000 clones detected, about 80% appear once; the ten largest clones hold roughly 10%. The sample consisted of peripheral blood. These receptors originate from a woman of 80 years or more with acute or convalescent COVID-19. Both conserved end residues are part of each CDR3. The order of the fields is D gene, V gene, clone size, J gene, CDR3 protein, CDR3 DNA. The D gene is left open where the match is weak. Where a row states a size, it is once, few, many or the class of an expanded clone; other rows omit it.

D: TRBD1
V: TRBV28
size: -
J: TRBJ1-4
CDR3: CASRSGQGREKLFF
DNA: TGTGCCAGCAGATCCGGACAGGGGAGAGAAAAACTGTTTTTT

D: -
V: TRBV18
size: -
J: TRBJ2-1
CDR3: CASSPQDRHNEQFF
DNA: TGTGCCAGCTCACCACAAGACAGACACAATGAGCAGTTCTTC

D: -
V: TRBV10-3
size: once
J: TRBJ1-1
CDR3: CAISESAGTEAFF
DNA: TGTGCCATCAGTGAGTCTGCGGGGACTGAAGCTTTCTTT

D: -
V: TRBV21-1
size: -
J: TRBJ2-3
CDR3: CAVSGGDADTQYF
DNA: TGTGCCGTTAGCGGGGGGGATGCAGATACGCAGTATTTT

D: -
V: TRBV5-1
size: -
J: TRBJ2-3
CDR3: CASSPPRGGGAGDTQYF
DNA: TGCGCCAGCAGCCCTCCTCGGGGAGGGGGGGCCGGAGATACGCAGTATTTT

D: -
V: TRBV7-2
size: -
J: TRBJ1-1
CDR3: CASSSVQGTEAFF
DNA: TGTGCCAGCAGCTCGGTACAGGGCACTGAAGCTTTCTTT

D: TRBD1
V: TRBV5-1
size: -
J: TRBJ1-1
CDR3: CASSLGTGVKGNTEAFF
DNA: TGCGCCAGCAGCCTGGGGACAGGGGTGAAAGGGAACACTGAAGCTTTCTTT

D: -
V: TRBV20-1
size: -
J: TRBJ1-1
CDR3: CSASGEKGTEAFF
DNA: TGCAGTGCTAGTGGGGAAAAGGGGACTGAAGCTTTCTTT

D: -
V: TRBV6-5
size: -
J: TRBJ2-7
CDR3: CASVGGGVAYEQYF
DNA: TGTGCCAGCGTAGGAGGAGGGGTGGCCTACGAGCAGTACTTC

D: TRBD1
V: TRBV5-1
size: -
J: TRBJ2-5
CDR3: CASRKTGRLQETQYF
DNA: TGCGCCAGCAGAAAGACAGGGCGCCTGCAAGAGACCCAGTACTTC

D: TRBD1
V: TRBV25-1
size: -
J: TRBJ1-1
CDR3: CASSPRTGYTEAFF
DNA: TGTGCCAGCAGTCCCCGGACAGGGTACACTGAAGCTTTCTTT

D: -
V: TRBV5-6
size: -
J: TRBJ1-2
CDR3: CASSLFGPEHYGYTF
DNA: TGTGCCAGCAGCTTGTTTGGGCCAGAACACTATGGCTACACCTTC

D: TRBD1
V: TRBV28
size: -
J: TRBJ2-7
CDR3: CASSFYGTGSYEQYF
DNA: TGTGCCAGCAGTTTCTACGGGACAGGATCCTACGAGCAGTACTTC

D: TRBD1
V: TRBV27
size: -
J: TRBJ1-2
CDR3: CASSSRTGPKYTF
DNA: TGTGCCAGCAGTTCTAGGACAGGGCCCAAGTACACCTTC

D: TRBD1
V: TRBV5-1
size: -
J: TRBJ2-2
CDR3: CASSPRQGANTGELFF
DNA: TGCGCCAGCAGCCCGAGACAGGGGGCGAACACCGGGGAGCTGTTTTTT

D: TRBD1
V: TRBV6-5
size: -
J: TRBJ1-1
CDR3: CASSSPRQGGTEAFF
DNA: TGTGCCAGCAGTTCACCCCGACAGGGTGGAACTGAAGCTTTCTTT

D: TRBD2
V: TRBV5-1
size: -
J: TRBJ2-3
CDR3: CASSLALAGADTQYF
DNA: TGCGCCAGCAGCTTGGCCTTAGCGGGGGCAGATACGCAGTATTTT

D: -
V: TRBV28
size: few
J: TRBJ1-3
CDR3: CASSFRGVVNTIYF
DNA: TGTGCCAGCAGTTTCCGGGGGGTAGTCAACACCATATATTTT

D: -
V: TRBV6-5
size: -
J: TRBJ1-4
CDR3: CASRKWGGQEKLFF
DNA: TGTGCCAGCAGGAAGTGGGGGGGGCAGGAAAAACTGTTTTTT

D: TRBD2
V: TRBV7-9
size: -
J: TRBJ2-1
CDR3: CASSLQGTSGGAVIYEQFF
DNA: TGTGCCAGCAGCTTACAAGGGACTAGCGGGGGGGCTGTCATATATGAGCAGTTCTTC

D: TRBD1
V: TRBV3-1/TRBV3-2
size: -
J: TRBJ1-5
CDR3: CASSQSGGSQPQHF
DNA: TGTGCCAGCAGCCAATCAGGGGGCAGTCAGCCCCAGCATTTT

D: -
V: TRBV19
size: -
J: TRBJ1-1
CDR3: CASSLTVSPEAFF
DNA: TGTGCCAGTAGCCTGACAGTCTCCCCTGAAGCTTTCTTT

D: -
V: TRBV28
size: -
J: TRBJ2-5
CDR3: CASSPRAIVETQYF
DNA: TGTGCCAGCAGCCCGAGAGCGATAGTGGAGACCCAGTACTTC

D: -
V: TRBV2
size: few
J: TRBJ1-6
CDR3: CASMQGPNSPLHF
DNA: TGTGCCAGCATGCAGGGCCCTAATTCACCCCTCCACTTT

D: TRBD1
V: TRBV18
size: -
J: TRBJ1-3
CDR3: CASSPSTGEGNTIYF
DNA: TGTGCCAGCTCACCCTCGACAGGGGAGGGAAACACCATATATTTT

D: -
V: TRBV7-8
size: few
J: TRBJ1-6
CDR3: CASRIDGTENSPLHF
DNA: TGTGCCAGCAGGATAGACGGTACAGAGAACTCACCCCTCCACTTT

D: -
V: TRBV30
size: -
J: TRBJ1-5
CDR3: CAWSEGVDQPQHF
DNA: TGTGCCTGGAGTGAAGGGGTGGATCAGCCCCAGCATTTT

D: -
V: TRBV2
size: -
J: TRBJ2-7
CDR3: CASMKENQGINMYEQYF
DNA: TGTGCCAGCATGAAAGAAAACCAGGGGATTAATATGTACGAGCAGTACTTC

D: -
V: TRBV3-1/TRBV3-2
size: -
J: TRBJ2-3
CDR3: CASRPRGSYTDTQYF
DNA: TGTGCCAGCCGCCCCCGGGGGTCGTACACAGATACGCAGTATTTT

D: TRBD1
V: TRBV10-3
size: -
J: TRBJ1-5
CDR3: CAIRGGGGGHQPQHF
DNA: TGTGCCATCAGGGGGGGAGGAGGGGGCCATCAGCCCCAGCATTTT

D: TRBD1
V: TRBV10-3
size: few
J: TRBJ1-2
CDR3: CATAGQQNYGYTF
DNA: TGTGCCACCGCGGGACAGCAGAACTATGGCTACACCTTC

D: TRBD1
V: TRBV18
size: -
J: TRBJ2-7
CDR3: CASSPGTGGDYEQYF
DNA: TGTGCCAGCTCACCAGGAACAGGGGGCGACTACGAGCAGTACTTC

D: -
V: TRBV15
size: -
J: TRBJ1-2
CDR3: CATSRVKGGSGYGYTF
DNA: TGTGCCACCAGCAGAGTAAAGGGAGGGTCTGGCTATGGCTACACCTTC

D: -
V: TRBV28
size: -
J: TRBJ1-5
CDR3: CASILSAGSNQPQHF
DNA: TGTGCCAGCATCCTGTCCGCCGGGAGCAATCAGCCCCAGCATTTT

D: TRBD2
V: TRBV5-4
size: -
J: TRBJ2-5
CDR3: CASTSDHRRETQYF
DNA: TGTGCTAGCACTAGCGATCATCGGAGGGAGACCCAGTACTTC

D: TRBD1
V: TRBV27
size: -
J: TRBJ1-1
CDR3: CASSSDPGGTEAFF
DNA: TGTGCCAGCAGTTCCGACCCAGGGGGCACTGAAGCTTTCTTT

D: TRBD1
V: TRBV4-1
size: -
J: TRBJ1-5
CDR3: CASSPGGYRGNQPQHF
DNA: TGCGCCAGCAGCCCCGGGGGCTACAGGGGGAATCAGCCCCAGCATTTT

D: -
V: TRBV19
size: -
J: TRBJ1-2
CDR3: CASSPTGSAPYGYTF
DNA: TGTGCCAGTAGTCCAACAGGGTCAGCGCCCTATGGCTACACCTTC

D: TRBD2
V: TRBV7-3
size: few
J: TRBJ2-2
CDR3: CASSLGLAGYTGELFF
DNA: TGTGCCAGCAGCCTAGGACTAGCGGGGTACACCGGGGAGCTGTTTTTT

D: -
V: TRBV5-1
size: -
J: TRBJ2-6
CDR3: CASSLDPSGANVLTF
DNA: TGCGCCAGCAGCTTGGATCCCAGTGGGGCCAACGTCCTGACTTTC

D: -
V: TRBV2
size: -
J: TRBJ2-2
CDR3: CASRATGLPGELFF
DNA: TGTGCCAGCAGGGCAACAGGGCTCCCCGGGGAGCTGTTTTTT

D: TRBD1
V: TRBV14
size: -
J: TRBJ2-1
CDR3: CASSHEGALTEQFF
DNA: TGTGCCAGCAGCCACGAGGGGGCTCTGACGGAGCAGTTCTTC

D: -
V: TRBV3-1/TRBV3-2
size: -
J: TRBJ2-7
CDR3: CASSQGPGGKITYEQYF
DNA: TGTGCCAGCAGCCAAGGTCCCGGGGGAAAAATCACCTACGAGCAGTACTTC

D: TRBD1
V: TRBV10-3
size: -
J: TRBJ2-7
CDR3: CATTGQGYEQYF
DNA: TGTGCCACCACCGGACAGGGCTACGAGCAGTACTTC

D: -
V: TRBV14
size: once
J: TRBJ1-6
CDR3: CASSQEGQGTSPLHF
DNA: TGTGCCAGCAGCCAGGAGGGGCAGGGAACTTCACCCCTCCACTTT

D: TRBD1
V: TRBV19
size: few
J: TRBJ1-5
CDR3: CASSMIHRDRAQPQHF
DNA: TGTGCCAGTAGTATGATCCACCGGGACAGGGCACAGCCCCAGCATTTT

D: -
V: TRBV5-1
size: -
J: TRBJ1-1
CDR3: CASSPQGGNTEAFF
DNA: TGCGCCAGCAGCCCACAGGGCGGGAACACTGAAGCTTTCTTT

D: TRBD1
V: TRBV18
size: -
J: TRBJ2-3
CDR3: CASSPGTGKGAADTQYF
DNA: TGTGCCAGCTCACCAGGGACAGGGAAAGGGGCTGCAGATACGCAGTATTTT

D: -
V: TRBV19
size: -
J: TRBJ2-5
CDR3: CASSTRTVRLETQYF
DNA: TGTGCCAGTAGTACCCGGACTGTTAGGTTGGAGACCCAGTACTTC

D: -
V: TRBV10-3
size: few
J: TRBJ2-6
CDR3: CAISDLRGSGANVLTF
DNA: TGTGCCATCAGTGACCTCCGGGGCTCTGGGGCCAACGTCCTGACTTTC

D: -
V: TRBV4-1
size: -
J: TRBJ2-3
CDR3: CASSQDPGARTDTQYF
DNA: TGCGCCAGCAGCCAAGATCCAGGGGCGAGGACAGATACGCAGTATTTT

D: TRBD2
V: TRBV27
size: -
J: TRBJ2-1
CDR3: CASSFISGGSYNEQFF
DNA: TGTGCCAGCAGTTTCATTAGCGGGGGGTCCTACAATGAGCAGTTCTTC

D: -
V: TRBV9
size: -
J: TRBJ2-7
CDR3: CASSVDNRPYEQYF
DNA: TGTGCCAGCAGCGTAGATAACAGACCGTACGAGCAGTACTTC

D: TRBD1
V: TRBV19
size: -
J: TRBJ1-5
CDR3: CASSRFSQGVPYSNQPQHF
DNA: TGTGCCAGTAGTAGGTTCTCGCAGGGGGTGCCATATAGCAATCAACCCCAGCATTTT

D: -
V: TRBV11-2
size: -
J: TRBJ2-7
CDR3: CASSPLGRGNEQYF
DNA: TGTGCCAGCAGCCCCCTGGGCAGGGGCAACGAGCAGTACTTC

D: TRBD2
V: TRBV5-4
size: few
J: TRBJ2-7
CDR3: CASSSRGGSYEQYF
DNA: TGTGCCAGCAGCAGTCGCGGGGGTAGCTACGAGCAGTACTTC

D: TRBD2
V: TRBV5-5
size: -
J: TRBJ2-7
CDR3: CASRQAGASLYEQYF
DNA: TGTGCCAGCAGACAAGCGGGGGCATCCCTCTACGAGCAGTACTTC